These T cell receptor beta chains were read from a single sample in a study of blood T cells in healthy people across ages. TCRdb used MiXCR to reprocess the 5' RACE reads, holding one entry per CDR3 protein. The table shows hundreds of thousands of distinct CDR3 sequences, with roughly a quarter occurring only once. These data were also filed under a second study, of T cells of mothers and their children.

The sample taken for sequencing was blood. Source of these receptors: a boy between 2 and 15 years old in good health. The CDR3 runs from the conserved cysteine through the conserved F or W. D genes are given only for firm matches. A clone size is listed for some rows: how often the clone was seen (once, few, many), or a class if it is expanded.

clone size	J gene	D gene	V gene	CDR3 protein	CDR3 DNA
many	TRBJ1-2	-	TRBV2	CASSEAATGIRLYGYTF	TGTGCCAGCAGTGAAGCAGCAACAGGGATCAGGTTGTATGGCTACACCTTC
few	TRBJ2-3	TRBD2	TRBV20-1	CSALSSGSTDTQYF	TGCAGTGCTCTTTCTAGCGGGAGTACAGATACGCAGTATTTT
few	TRBJ1-2	TRBD1	TRBV5-1	CASSYSGQGGGYTF	TGCGCCAGCAGCTATTCGGGACAGGGAGGCGGCTACACCTTC
-	TRBJ1-5	-	TRBV12-3/TRBV12-4	CASRARGVGQPQHF	TGTGCCAGCAGGGCGAGGGGGGTGGGGCAGCCCCAGCATTTT
-	TRBJ1-4	-	TRBV3-1	CASSLGGVRTNEKLFF	TGTGCCAGCAGCCTGGGAGGGGTGCGCACTAATGAAAAACTGTTTTTT
-	TRBJ2-5	TRBD1	TRBV20-1	CSAPSPTGRKFF	TGCAGTGCCCCCAGCCCGACAGGGCGAAAGTTCTTC
-	TRBJ1-5	TRBD1	TRBV6-2/TRBV6-3	CASRDRGLSNQPQHF	TGTGCCAGCAGGGACAGGGGGCTCAGCAATCAGCCCCAGCATTTT
-	TRBJ2-7	-	TRBV28	CASSSLEQYF	TGTGCCAGCAGTTCTCTCGAGCAGTACTTC
few	TRBJ2-2	-	TRBV6-2/TRBV6-3	CASSYLRTPNTGELFF	TGTGCCAGCAGCTACCTCCGGACACCGAACACCGGGGAGCTGTTTTTT
-	TRBJ2-7	TRBD1	TRBV28	CASNPTGGQGSEQYF	TGTGCCAGCAACCCGACGGGGGGACAGGGCTCCGAGCAGTACTTC
few	TRBJ2-5	TRBD1	TRBV27	CASSPGTGGWAQYF	TGTGCCAGCAGCCCAGGGACAGGGGGGTGGGCCCAGTACTTC
few	TRBJ2-5	TRBD2	TRBV7-2	CASRSGGQETQYF	TGTGCCAGCAGGAGCGGGGGTCAAGAGACCCAGTACTTC
-	TRBJ2-5	TRBD2	TRBV9	CASSVGQLAGGPETQYF	TGTGCCAGCAGCGTAGGGCAACTAGCGGGAGGGCCAGAGACCCAGTACTTC
-	TRBJ1-1	-	TRBV7-9	CASSPGPTTEAFF	TGTGCCAGCAGCCCGGGACCGACCACTGAAGCTTTCTTT
-	TRBJ1-4	-	TRBV27	CASSLLGHWGYQKLFF	TGTGCCAGCAGTTTATTGGGACATTGGGGTTATCAAAAACTGTTTTTT
-	TRBJ2-1	-	TRBV7-2	CASSSSLANEQFF	TGTGCCAGCAGTTCCTCTTTGGCCAATGAGCAGTTCTTC
many	TRBJ2-3	TRBD2	TRBV29-1	CSVEAPSGGALDTQYF	TGCAGCGTTGAAGCTCCTAGCGGGGGGGCCTTAGATACGCAGTATTTT
-	TRBJ2-5	-	TRBV27	CASSLSGGAETQYF	TGTGCCAGCAGTTTATCAGGAGGGGCAGAGACCCAGTACTTC
-	TRBJ1-2	-	TRBV25-1	CASSVDTEIRGYTF	TGTGCCAGCAGTGTCGACACCGAAATACGAGGCTACACCTTC
few	TRBJ2-4	TRBD2	TRBV5-6	CASTLGGSGNIQYF	TGTGCCAGCACCCTGGGCGGGAGCGGAAACATTCAGTACTTC
few	TRBJ2-2	TRBD2	TRBV5-1	CASSLYSGGDTGELFF	TGCGCCAGCAGCTTGTACTCGGGAGGTGACACCGGGGAGCTGTTTTTT
-	TRBJ1-6	-	TRBV12-3/TRBV12-4	CASSFLGQLHF	TGTGCCAGCAGTTTCCTGGGGCAGCTCCACTTT
few	TRBJ1-2	TRBD1	TRBV9	CASSAPGQGAYGYTF	TGTGCCAGCAGCGCACCGGGACAGGGGGCTTATGGCTACACCTTC
-	TRBJ2-1	-	TRBV10-1	CASSDSDGTNNEQFF	TGCGCCAGCAGTGACAGTGATGGCACGAACAATGAGCAGTTCTTC
few	TRBJ2-7	-	TRBV28	CASSLLASRDWEQYF	TGTGCCAGCAGTTTATTAGCTAGTCGAGACTGGGAGCAGTACTTC
-	TRBJ2-2	-	TRBV3-1	CASSGVTNTGELFF	TGTGCCAGCAGCGGCGTTACGAACACCGGGGAGCTGTTTTTT
-	TRBJ2-5	TRBD2	TRBV20-1	CSASSSRLAGGLWDPGTQYF	TGCAGTGCTAGTAGTTCGCGGCTAGCGGGGGGACTTTGGGATCCTGGGACCCAGTACTTC
-	TRBJ2-7	TRBD1	TRBV19	CASSITGTVPYEQYF	TGTGCCAGTAGTATCACCGGGACAGTCCCCTACGAGCAGTACTTC
few	TRBJ2-3	-	TRBV7-6	CASSLVQGPDTQYF	TGTGCCAGCAGCTTAGTACAGGGTCCAGATACGCAGTATTTT
-	TRBJ2-5	TRBD2	TRBV20-1	CGARDFQRGDQETLYF	TGCGGTGCTAGAGATTTCCAGCGGGGGGATCAAGAGACCCTGTACTTC
-	TRBJ1-2	-	TRBV20-1	CSAALEGWGGYTF	TGCAGTGCTGCCCTGGAAGGCTGGGGAGGCTACACCTTC
-	TRBJ2-1	TRBD1	TRBV5-1	CASSLDLPGQGAREQFF	TGCGCCAGCAGCCTGGACCTACCGGGACAGGGGGCTCGTGAGCAGTTCTTC
-	TRBJ2-5	TRBD2	TRBV7-9	CASSLYAGGVQYF	TGTGCCAGCAGCTTATATGCGGGAGGAGTCCAGTACTTC
few	TRBJ2-1	-	TRBV6-4	CASSDRTAGEQFF	TGTGCCAGCAGTGATAGGACAGCCGGGGAGCAGTTCTTC
-	TRBJ2-5	-	TRBV12-3/TRBV12-4	CASRAPRGNETRYF	TGTGCCAGCAGAGCCCCCCGGGGTAACGAGACCCGGTACTTC
-	TRBJ2-7	-	TRBV7-9	CASSLASGVYEQYF	TGTGCCAGCAGCTTAGCATCGGGAGTCTACGAGCAGTACTTC
few	TRBJ1-3	TRBD1	TRBV29-1	CSVDPTGAGNTIYF	TGCAGCGTTGACCCTACAGGGGCTGGAAACACCATATATTTT
-	TRBJ2-6	-	TRBV20-1	CSARRQVGANVLTF	TGCAGTGCTAGACGACAGGTGGGAGCCAACGTCCTGACTTTC
few	TRBJ2-7	-	TRBV7-2	CASGFGGWYEQYF	TGTGCCAGCGGGTTTGGGGGCTGGTACGAGCAGTACTTC
few	TRBJ1-2	TRBD1	TRBV5-1	CASRGPGTANYGYTF	TGCGCCAGCAGGGGGCCGGGGACAGCTAACTATGGCTACACCTTC